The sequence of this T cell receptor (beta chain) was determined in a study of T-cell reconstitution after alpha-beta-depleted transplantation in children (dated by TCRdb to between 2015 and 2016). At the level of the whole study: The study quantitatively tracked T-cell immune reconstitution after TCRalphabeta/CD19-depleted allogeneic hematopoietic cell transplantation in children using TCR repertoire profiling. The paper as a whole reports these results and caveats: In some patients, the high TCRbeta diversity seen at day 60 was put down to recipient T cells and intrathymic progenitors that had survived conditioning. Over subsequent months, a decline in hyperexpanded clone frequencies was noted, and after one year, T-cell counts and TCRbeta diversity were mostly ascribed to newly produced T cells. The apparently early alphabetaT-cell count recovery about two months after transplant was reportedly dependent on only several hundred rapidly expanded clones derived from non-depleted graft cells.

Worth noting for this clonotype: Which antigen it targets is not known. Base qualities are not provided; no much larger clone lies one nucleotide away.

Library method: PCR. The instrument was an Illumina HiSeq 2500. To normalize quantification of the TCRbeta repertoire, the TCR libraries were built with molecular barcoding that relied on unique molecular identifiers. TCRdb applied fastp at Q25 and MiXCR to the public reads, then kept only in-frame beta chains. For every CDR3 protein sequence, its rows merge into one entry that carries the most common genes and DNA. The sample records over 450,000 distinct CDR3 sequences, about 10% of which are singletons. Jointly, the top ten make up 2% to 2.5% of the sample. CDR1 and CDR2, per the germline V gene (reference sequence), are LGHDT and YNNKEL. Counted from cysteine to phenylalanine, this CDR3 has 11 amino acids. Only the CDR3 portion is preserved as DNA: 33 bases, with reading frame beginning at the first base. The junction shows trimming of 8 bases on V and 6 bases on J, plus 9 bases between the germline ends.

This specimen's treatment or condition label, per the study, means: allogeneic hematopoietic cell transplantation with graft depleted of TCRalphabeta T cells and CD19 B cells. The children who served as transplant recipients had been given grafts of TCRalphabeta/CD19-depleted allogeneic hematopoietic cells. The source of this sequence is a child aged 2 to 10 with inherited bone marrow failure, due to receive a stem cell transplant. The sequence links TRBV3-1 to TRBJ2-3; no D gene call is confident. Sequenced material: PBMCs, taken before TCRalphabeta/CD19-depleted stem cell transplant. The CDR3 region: CASGIGDTQYF. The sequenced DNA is TGTGCCAGCGGGATCGGGGATACGCAGTATTTT.